A single TCR beta chain is shown here with its context. The antigen remains unidentified. The sample is drawn from a study of T-cell memory formation after mild COVID-19. Study conclusions and caveats: Among contracting clones, CD4+ were mainly CM/EM and CD8+ enriched in EMRA. Clones from the second wave (peaking day 37) had unconfirmed SARS-CoV-2 specificity. In pre-infection memory, a portion of responding clones appeared, which suggested that cross-reactive memory joined. Whereas later expanders leaned CD4+, clones contracting day 15 to 85 showed a balanced CD4/CD8 makeup.

TCRdb used MiXCR to reprocess the 5' RACE reads, holding one entry per CDR3 protein. Of under 450,000 distinct CDR3 sequences listed, around an eighth were seen once; the top ten hold 22%. Germline loops: CDR1 KGHSH, CDR2 LQKENI. The CDR3 length is 14 residues. V shed 3 bases and J 9 bases; nucleotides not matched to a gene: 10. The chain is built from TRBV18 and TRBJ2-5; 7 nucleotides agree with TRBD2. This sequence was found in a man younger than 35 who had mild COVID-19 (a few samples of this study predate the infection). Cell type and time point are not known. Sequencing was performed on PBMCs or a T cell subset sorted from them (not recorded which). CDR3 nucleotide sequence: TGTGCCAGCTCACCCGGGACTACCGCGGGGGCCCAGTACTTC. Amino acids: CASSPGTTAGAQYF.